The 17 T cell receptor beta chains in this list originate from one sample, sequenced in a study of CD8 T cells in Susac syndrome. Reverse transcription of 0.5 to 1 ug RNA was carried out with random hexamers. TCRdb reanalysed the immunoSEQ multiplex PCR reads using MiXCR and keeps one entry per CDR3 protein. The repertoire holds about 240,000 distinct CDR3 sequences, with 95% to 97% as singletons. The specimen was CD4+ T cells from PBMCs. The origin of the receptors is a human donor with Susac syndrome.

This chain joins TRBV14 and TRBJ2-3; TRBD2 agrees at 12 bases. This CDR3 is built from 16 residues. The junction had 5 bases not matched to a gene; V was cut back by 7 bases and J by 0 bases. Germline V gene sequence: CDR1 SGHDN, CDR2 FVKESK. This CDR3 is CASTRGTSGSTDTQYF. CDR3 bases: TGTGCCAGCACCCGGGGGACTAGCGGGAGCACAGATACGCAGTATTTT. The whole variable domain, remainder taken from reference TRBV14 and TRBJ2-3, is EAGVTQFPSHSVIEKGQTVTLRCDPISGHDNLYWYRRVMGKEIKFLLHFVKESKQDESGMPNNRFLAERTGGTYSTLKVQPAELEDSGVYFCASTRGTSGSTDTQYFGPGTRLTVL.

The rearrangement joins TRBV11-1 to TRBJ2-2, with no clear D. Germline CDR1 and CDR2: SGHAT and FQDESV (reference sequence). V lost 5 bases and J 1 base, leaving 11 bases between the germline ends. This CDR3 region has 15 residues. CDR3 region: CASSLSNRNTGELFF. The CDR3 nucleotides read TGTGCCAGCAGCCTTAGCAACCGGAACACCGGGGAGCTGTTTTTT.

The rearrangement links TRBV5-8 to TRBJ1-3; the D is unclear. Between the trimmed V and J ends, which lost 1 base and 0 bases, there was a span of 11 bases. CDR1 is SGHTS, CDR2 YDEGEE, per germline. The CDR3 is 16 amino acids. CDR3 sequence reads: CASSLFYQRSGNTIYF. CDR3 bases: TGTGCCAGCAGCTTGTTTTACCAGCGCTCTGGAAACACCATATATTTT. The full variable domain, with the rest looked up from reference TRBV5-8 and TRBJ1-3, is EAGVTQSPTHLIKTRGQQATLRCSPISGHTSVYWYQQALGLGLQFLLWYDEGEERNRGNFPPRFSGRQFPNYSSELNVNALELEDSALYLCASSLFYQRSGNTIYFGEGSWLTVV.

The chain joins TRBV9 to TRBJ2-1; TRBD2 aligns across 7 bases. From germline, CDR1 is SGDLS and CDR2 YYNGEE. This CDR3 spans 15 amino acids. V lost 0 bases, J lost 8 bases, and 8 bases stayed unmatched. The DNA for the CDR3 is TGTGCCAGCAGCGTAGGGTTGCGGGAGTGGGATGAGCAGTTCTTC. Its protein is CASSVGLREWDEQFF.

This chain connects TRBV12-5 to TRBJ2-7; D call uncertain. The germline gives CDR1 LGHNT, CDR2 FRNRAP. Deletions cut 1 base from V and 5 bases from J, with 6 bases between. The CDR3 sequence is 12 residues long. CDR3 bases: TGTGCTAGTGGTTTGGACACCCACGAGCAGTACTTC. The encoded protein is CASGLDTHEQYF.

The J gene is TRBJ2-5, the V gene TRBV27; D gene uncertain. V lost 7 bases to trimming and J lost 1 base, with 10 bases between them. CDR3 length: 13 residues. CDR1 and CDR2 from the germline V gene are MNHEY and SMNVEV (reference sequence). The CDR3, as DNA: TGTGCCAGCAACAGTGGCAGCCAAGAGACCCAGTACTTC. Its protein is CASNSGSQETQYF.

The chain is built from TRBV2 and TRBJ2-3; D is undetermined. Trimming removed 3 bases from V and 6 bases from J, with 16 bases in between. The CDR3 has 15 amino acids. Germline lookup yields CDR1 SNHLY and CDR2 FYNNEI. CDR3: CASSESASGGDTQYF. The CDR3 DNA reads TGTGCCAGCAGTGAGAGCGCTAGTGGTGGCGATACGCAGTATTTT.

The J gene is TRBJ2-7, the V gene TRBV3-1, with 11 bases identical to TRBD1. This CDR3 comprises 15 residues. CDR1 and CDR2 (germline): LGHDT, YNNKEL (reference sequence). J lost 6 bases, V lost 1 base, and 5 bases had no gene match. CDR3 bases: TGTGCCAGCAGCCAAGTGAGGACAGGGGGCGCCGAGCAGTACTTC. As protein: CASSQVRTGGAEQYF.

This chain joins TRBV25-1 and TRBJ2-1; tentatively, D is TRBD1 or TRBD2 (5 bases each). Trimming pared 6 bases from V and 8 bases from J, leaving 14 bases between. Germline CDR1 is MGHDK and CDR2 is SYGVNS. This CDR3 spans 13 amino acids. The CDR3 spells CASRDPGTDEQFF. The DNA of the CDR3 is TGTGCCAGCAGGGACCCGGGGACGGATGAGCAGTTCTTC.

The CDR3 bases are TGTGCCAGCAGTTCCCTTTTTCTGGGCAAAAACATTCAGTACTTC. Protein product: CASSSLFLGKNIQYF. The rearrangement joins TRBV28 to TRBJ2-4; unclear D gene. V dropped 4 bases and J dropped 3 bases, with 13 bases sitting between them. Germline CDR1 is MDHEN and CDR2 is SYDVKM. CDR3 length equals 15 residues.

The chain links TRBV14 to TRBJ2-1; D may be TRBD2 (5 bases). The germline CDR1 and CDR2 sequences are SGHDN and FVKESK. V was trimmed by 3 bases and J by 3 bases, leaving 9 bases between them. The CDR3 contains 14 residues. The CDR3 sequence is CASSHRLNYNEQFF. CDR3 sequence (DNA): TGTGCCAGCAGCCACCGACTAAACTACAATGAGCAGTTCTTC.

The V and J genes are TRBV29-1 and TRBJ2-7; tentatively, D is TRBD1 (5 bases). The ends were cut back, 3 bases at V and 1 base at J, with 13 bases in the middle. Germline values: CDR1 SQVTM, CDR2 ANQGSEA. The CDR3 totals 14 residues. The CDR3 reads CSVDPGSSSYEQYF. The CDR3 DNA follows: TGCAGCGTTGATCCAGGGTCCAGTTCCTACGAGCAGTACTTC.

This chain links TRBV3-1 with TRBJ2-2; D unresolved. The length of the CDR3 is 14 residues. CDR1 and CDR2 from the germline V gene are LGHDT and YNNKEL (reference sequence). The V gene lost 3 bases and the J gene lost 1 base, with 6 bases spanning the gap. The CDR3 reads CASSQRVNTGELFF. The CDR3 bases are TGTGCCAGCAGCCAGCGAGTGAACACCGGGGAGCTGTTTTTT.

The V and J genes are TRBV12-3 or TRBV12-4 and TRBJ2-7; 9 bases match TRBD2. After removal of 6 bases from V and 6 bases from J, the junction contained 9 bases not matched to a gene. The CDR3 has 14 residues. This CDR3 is CASSITGTSSEQYF. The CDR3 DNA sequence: TGTGCCAGCAGCATAACCGGGACTAGCTCCGAGCAGTACTTC.

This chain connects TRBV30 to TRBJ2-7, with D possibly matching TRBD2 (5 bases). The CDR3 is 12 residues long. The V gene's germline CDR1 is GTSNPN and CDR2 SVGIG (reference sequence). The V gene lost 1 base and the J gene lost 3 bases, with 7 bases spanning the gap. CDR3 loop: CAWSGGNYEQYF. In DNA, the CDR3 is TGTGCCTGGAGTGGAGGGAACTACGAGCAGTACTTC.

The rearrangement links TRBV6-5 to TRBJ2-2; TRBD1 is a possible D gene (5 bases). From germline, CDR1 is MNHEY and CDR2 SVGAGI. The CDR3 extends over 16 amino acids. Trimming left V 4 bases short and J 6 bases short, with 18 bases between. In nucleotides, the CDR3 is TGTGCCAGCAGTTCCCCCGGGCAGGGCCATTCCGGGGAGCTGTTTTTT. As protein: CASSSPGQGHSGELFF.

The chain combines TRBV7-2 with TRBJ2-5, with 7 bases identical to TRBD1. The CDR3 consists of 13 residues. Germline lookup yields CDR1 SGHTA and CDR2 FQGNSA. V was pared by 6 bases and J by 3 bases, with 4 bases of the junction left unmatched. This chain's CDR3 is CASRFGQEETQYF. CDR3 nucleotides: TGTGCCAGCAGATTTGGACAGGAAGAGACCCAGTACTTC.